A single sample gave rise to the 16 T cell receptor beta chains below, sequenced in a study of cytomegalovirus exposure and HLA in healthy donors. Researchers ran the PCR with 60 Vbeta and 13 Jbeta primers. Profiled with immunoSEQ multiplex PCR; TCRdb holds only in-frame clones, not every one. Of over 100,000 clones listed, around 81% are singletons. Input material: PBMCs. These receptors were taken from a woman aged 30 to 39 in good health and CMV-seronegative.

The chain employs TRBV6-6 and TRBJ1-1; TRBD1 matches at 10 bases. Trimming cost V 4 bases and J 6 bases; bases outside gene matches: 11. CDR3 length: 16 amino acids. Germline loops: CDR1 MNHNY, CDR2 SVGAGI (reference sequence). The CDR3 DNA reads TGTGCCAGCAGTTCCTCCGGGACAGGGGTTTTCGCTGAAGCTTTCTTT. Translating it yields CASSSSGTGVFAEAFF.

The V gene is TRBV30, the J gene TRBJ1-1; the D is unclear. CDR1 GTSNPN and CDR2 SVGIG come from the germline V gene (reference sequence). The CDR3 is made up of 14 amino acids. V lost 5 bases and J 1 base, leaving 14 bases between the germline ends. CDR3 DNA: TGTGCCTGGGGCCGAGGAGTGGGGAACACTGAAGCTTTCTTT. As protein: CAWGRGVGNTEAFF.

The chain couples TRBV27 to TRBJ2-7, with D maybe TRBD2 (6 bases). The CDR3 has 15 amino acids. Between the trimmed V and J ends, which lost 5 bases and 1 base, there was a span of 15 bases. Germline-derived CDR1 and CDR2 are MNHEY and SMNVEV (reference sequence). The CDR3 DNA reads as TGTGCCAGCAGTCCCCGGGGAGGCGGTTCCTACGAGCAGTACTTC. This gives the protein CASSPRGGGSYEQYF.

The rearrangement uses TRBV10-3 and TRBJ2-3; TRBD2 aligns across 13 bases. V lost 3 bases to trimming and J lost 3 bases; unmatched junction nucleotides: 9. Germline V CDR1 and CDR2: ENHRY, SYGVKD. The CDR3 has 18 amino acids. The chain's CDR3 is CAISETRTSGSSTDTQYF. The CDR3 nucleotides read TGTGCCATCAGTGAAACTCGGACTAGCGGGAGTTCTACAGATACGCAGTATTTT.

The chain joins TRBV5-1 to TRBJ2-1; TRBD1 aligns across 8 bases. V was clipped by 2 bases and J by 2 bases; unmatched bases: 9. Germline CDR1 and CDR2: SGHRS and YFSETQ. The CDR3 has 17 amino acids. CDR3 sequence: CASSLNPGGSTYNEQFF. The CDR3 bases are TGCGCCAGCAGCTTAAACCCAGGGGGCTCGACCTACAATGAGCAGTTCTTC. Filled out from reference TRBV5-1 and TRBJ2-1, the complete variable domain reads KAGVTQTPRYLIKTRGQQVTLSCSPISGHRSVSWYQQTPGQGLQFLFEYFSETQRNKGNFPGRFSGRQFSNSRSEMNVSTLELGDSALYLCASSLNPGGSTYNEQFFGPGTRLTVL.

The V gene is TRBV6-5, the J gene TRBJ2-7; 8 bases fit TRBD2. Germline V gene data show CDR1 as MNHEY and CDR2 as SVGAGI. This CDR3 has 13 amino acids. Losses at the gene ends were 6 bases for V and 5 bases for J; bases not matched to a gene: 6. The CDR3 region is CASRSGSSNEQYF. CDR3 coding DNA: TGTGCCAGCAGGAGCGGGAGTTCCAACGAGCAGTACTTC.

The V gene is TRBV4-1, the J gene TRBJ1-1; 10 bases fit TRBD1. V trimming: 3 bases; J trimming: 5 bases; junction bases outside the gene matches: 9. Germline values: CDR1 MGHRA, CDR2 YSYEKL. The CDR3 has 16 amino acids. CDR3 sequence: CASSHPPRGQGTEAFF. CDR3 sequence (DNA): TGCGCCAGCAGCCATCCCCCCCGGGGACAGGGGACTGAAGCTTTCTTT.

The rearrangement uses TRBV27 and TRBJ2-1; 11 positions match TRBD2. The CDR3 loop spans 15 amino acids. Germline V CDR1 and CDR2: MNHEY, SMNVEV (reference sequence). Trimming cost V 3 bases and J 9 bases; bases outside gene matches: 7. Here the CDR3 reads CASSLTLAGGGEQFF. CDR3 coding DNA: TGTGCCAGCAGTTTGACGCTAGCGGGAGGAGGTGAGCAGTTCTTC.

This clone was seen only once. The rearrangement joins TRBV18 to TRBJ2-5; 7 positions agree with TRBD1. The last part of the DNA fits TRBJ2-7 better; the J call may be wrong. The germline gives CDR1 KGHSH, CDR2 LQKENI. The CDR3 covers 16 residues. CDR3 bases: TGTGCCAGCTCACCTCTCGGGGAGACAGGGAATGCCGAGCAGTACTTC. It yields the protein CASSPLGETGNAEQYF.

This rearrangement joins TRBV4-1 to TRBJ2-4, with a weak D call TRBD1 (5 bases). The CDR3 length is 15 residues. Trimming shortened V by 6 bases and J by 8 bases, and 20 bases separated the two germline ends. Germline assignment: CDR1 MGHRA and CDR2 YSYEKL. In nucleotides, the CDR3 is TGCGCCAGCAGACCAAGCCCCCAGGGTCTGGACATTCAGTACTTC. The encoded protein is CASRPSPQGLDIQYF.

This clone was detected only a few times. For the CDR3, the DNA is TGTGCCAGCAGCTTAGCTACCAGGGGACACGAGCAGTACTTC. It codes for CASSLATRGHEQYF. The chain joins TRBV7-9 to TRBJ2-7; TRBD1 might be the D (6 bases). Germline loops: CDR1 SEHNR, CDR2 FQNEAQ (reference sequence). The CDR3 runs 14 residues. Trimming cost V 0 bases and J 5 bases, with 11 bases left between them. The full variable domain, rest sourced from reference TRBV7-9 and TRBJ2-7, is DTGVSQNPRHKITKRGQNVTFRCDPISEHNRLYWYRQTLGQGPEFLTYFQNEAQLEKSRLLSDRFSAERPKGSFSTLEIQRTEQGDSAMYLCASSLATRGHEQYFGPGTRLTVT.

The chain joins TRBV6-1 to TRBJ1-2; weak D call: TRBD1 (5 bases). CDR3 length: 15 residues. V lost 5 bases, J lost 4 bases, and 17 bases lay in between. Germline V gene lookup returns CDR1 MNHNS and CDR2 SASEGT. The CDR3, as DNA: TGTGCCAGCAGTACACGGACATCCCTCGGCTATGGCTACACCTTC. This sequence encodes CASSTRTSLGYGYTF.

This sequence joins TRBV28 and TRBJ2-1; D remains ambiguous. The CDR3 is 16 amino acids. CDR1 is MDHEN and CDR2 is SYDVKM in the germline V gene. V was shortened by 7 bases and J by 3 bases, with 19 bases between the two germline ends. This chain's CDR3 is CASTPRARLFYNEQFF. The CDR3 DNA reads TGTGCCAGCACTCCCAGAGCTCGACTCTTCTACAATGAGCAGTTCTTC.

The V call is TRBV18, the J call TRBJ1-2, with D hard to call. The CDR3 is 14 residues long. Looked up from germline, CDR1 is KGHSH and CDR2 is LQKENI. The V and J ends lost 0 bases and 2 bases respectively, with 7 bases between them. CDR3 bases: TGTGCCAGCTCACCACCTCCTTTAAACTATGGCTACACCTTC. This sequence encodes CASSPPPLNYGYTF. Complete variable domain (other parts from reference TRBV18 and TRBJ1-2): NAGVMQNPRHLVRRRGQEARLRCSPMKGHSHVYWYRQLPEEGLKFMVYLQKENIIDESGMPKERFSAEFPKEGPSILRIQQVVRGDSAAYFCASSPPPLNYGYTFGSGTRLTVV.

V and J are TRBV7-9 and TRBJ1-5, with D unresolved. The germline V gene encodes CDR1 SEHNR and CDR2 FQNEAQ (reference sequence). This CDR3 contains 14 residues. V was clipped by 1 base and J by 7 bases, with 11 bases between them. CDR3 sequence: CASSLGGLRQPQHF. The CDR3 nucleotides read TGTGCCAGCAGCTTAGGAGGGCTACGGCAGCCCCAGCATTTT. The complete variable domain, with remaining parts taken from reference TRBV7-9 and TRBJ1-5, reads DTGVSQNPRHKITKRGQNVTFRCDPISEHNRLYWYRQTLGQGPEFLTYFQNEAQLEKSRLLSDRFSAERPKGSFSTLEIQRTEQGDSAMYLCASSLGGLRQPQHFGDGTRLSIL.

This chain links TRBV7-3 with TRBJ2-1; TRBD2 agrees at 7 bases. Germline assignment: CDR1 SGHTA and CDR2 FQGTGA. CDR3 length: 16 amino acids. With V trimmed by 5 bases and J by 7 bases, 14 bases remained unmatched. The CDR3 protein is CASSPGPSGVTNEQFF. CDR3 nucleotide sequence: TGTGCCAGCAGCCCCGGCCCTAGCGGAGTCACGAATGAGCAGTTCTTC.